This entry features one TCR beta chain sequence. The data are from a study of cytomegalovirus exposure and HLA in healthy donors. The germline CDR1 and CDR2 sequences are SEHNR and FQNEAQ (reference sequence). The V end was cut by 5 bases, the J end by 3 bases, with 23 bases between. This CDR3 is 18 amino acids long. The PCR employed 60 Vbeta primers together with 13 Jbeta primers. Assay: immunoSEQ multiplex PCR; the TCRdb copy retains only in-frame clones and omits some. This sample has more than 250,000 clones, with about 90% found just once. Sequenced sample: PBMCs. The V call is TRBV7-9, the J call TRBJ2-1, with D possibly matching TRBD1 (6 bases). The origin of this receptor is a woman aged 18-29 years in good health and CMV-seronegative. DNA for the CDR3: TGTGCCAGCAGCGGTCCCAGACAGGACAACCGTCACTACAATGAGCAGTTCTTC. This encodes CASSGPRQDNRHYNEQFF.